This TCR beta chain was sequenced in a study of technical replicates of blood from several donors. The V end lost 4 bases, the J end lost 6 bases, and 15 bases lay between the germline ends. The CDR3 has 13 amino acids. Germline CDR1 is GTSNPN and CDR2 is SVGIG (reference sequence). Profiling relied on immunoSEQ multiplex PCR, and the TCRdb table lists in-frame clones only, not all of them. The table shows over 55,000 clones, with roughly 86% occurring only once. The receptor's source is a human donor in good health. Some clones in this sample may be carry-over from other donors' samples. This chain links TRBV30 with TRBJ1-2; a weak D match, TRBD1 (5 bases). The sample consisted of PBMCs. CDR3 residues: CAWTTQDSNGYTF. Here the CDR3 DNA reads TGTGCCTGGACTACACAGGATTCTAATGGCTACACCTTC.